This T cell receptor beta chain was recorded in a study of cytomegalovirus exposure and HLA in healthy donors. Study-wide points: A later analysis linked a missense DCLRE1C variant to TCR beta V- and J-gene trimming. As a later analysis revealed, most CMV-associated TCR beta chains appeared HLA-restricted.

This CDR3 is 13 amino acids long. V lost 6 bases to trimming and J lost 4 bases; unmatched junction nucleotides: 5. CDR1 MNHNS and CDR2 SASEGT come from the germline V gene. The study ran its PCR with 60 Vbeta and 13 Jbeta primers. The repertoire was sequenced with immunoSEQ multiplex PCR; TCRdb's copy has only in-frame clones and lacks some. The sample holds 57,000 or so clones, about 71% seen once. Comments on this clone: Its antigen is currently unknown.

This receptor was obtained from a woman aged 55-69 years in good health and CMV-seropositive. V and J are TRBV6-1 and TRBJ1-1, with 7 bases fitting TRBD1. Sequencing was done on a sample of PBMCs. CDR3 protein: CASSLTGTTEAFF. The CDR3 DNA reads TGTGCCAGCAGCCTGACAGGGACCACTGAAGCTTTCTTT.